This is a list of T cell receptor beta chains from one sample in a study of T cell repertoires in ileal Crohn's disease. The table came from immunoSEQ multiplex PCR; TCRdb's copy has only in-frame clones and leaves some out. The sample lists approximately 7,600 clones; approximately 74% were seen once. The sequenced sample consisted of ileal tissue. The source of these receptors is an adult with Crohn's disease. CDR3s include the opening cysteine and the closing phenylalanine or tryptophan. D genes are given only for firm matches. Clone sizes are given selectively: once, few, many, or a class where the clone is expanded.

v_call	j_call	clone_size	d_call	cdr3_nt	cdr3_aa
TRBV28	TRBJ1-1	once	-	TGTGCCAGCAGTTCCCTAGGCCTGGGGGGGACTGAAGCTTTCTTT	CASSSLGLGGTEAFF
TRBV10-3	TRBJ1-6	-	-	TGTGCCATCAGTGACCGAAATAAGCGGAATTCACCCCTCCACTTT	CAISDRNKRNSPLHF
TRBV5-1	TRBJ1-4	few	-	TGCGCCAGCAGCACCAGTGGGGGGAAAGAAAAACTGTTTTTT	CASSTSGGKEKLFF
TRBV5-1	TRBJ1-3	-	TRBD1	TGCGCCAGCAGCCCATGGGGGACAGTGTCTGGAAACACCATATATTTT	CASSPWGTVSGNTIYF
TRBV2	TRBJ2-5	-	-	TGTGCCAGCAGTGCCCAAGCGGTCGAGACCCAGTACTTC	CASSAQAVETQYF
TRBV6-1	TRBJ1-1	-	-	TGTGCCAGCAACCAGGGGTTGAACACTGAAGCTTTCTTT	CASNQGLNTEAFF
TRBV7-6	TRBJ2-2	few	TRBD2	TGTGCCAGCAGCTTAGTAACTAGCGGGGGGGCGAACACCGGGGAGCTGTTTTTT	CASSLVTSGGANTGELFF
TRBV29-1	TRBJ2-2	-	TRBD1	TGCAGCGTGGGCACAGGGGGAGACACCGGGGAGCTGTTTTTT	CSVGTGGDTGELFF
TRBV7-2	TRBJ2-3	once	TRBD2	TGTGCCAGCAGCTTAGGGACTAGCGGGGGGGGCACAGATACGCAGTATTTT	CASSLGTSGGGTDTQYF
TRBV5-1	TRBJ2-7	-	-	TGCGCCAGCACCGGCATGGGCGACGAGCAGTACTTC	CASTGMGDEQYF
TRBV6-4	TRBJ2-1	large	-	TGTGCCAGCAGTGACAGGGGGGGCCTCGGGTACAATGAGCAGTTCTTC	CASSDRGGLGYNEQFF
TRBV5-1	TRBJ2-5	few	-	TGCGCCAGCAGCTTGGCCGACTGGGAGACCCAGTACTTC	CASSLADWETQYF
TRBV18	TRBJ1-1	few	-	TGTGCCAGCTCAGCCGACTCGGTAATGAACACTGAAGCTTTCTTT	CASSADSVMNTEAFF
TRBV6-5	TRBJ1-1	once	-	TGTGCCAGCAGTTACTCGATTGACAGAGCAGCTTTCTTT	CASSYSIDRAAFF
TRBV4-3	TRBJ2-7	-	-	TGCGCCAGCAGCCAAACCCGACTCATGAGGGAGCAGTACTTC	CASSQTRLMREQYF
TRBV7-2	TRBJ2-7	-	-	TGTGCCAGCAGCTATGACCAGGTAACCTCCTACGAGCAGTACTTC	CASSYDQVTSYEQYF
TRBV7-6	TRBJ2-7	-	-	TGTGCCAGCAGCTTAGGAACAGCTTACGAGCAGTACTTC	CASSLGTAYEQYF
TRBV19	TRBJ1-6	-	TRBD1	TGTGCCAGTGGACAGGGAGTAACCTATAATTCACCCCTCCACTTT	CASGQGVTYNSPLHF
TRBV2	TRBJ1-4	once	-	TGTGCCAGCAGCCGCACAGGGACCCTTGAAAAACTGTTTTTT	CASSRTGTLEKLFF
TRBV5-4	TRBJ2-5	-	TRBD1	TGTGCCAGCAGCTTCCCGGGACAGGGTCGAAAGACCCAGTACTTC	CASSFPGQGRKTQYF
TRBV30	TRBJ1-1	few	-	TGTGCCTGGAACAGTCCCGTGGGTCGTTCTTTT	CAWNSPVGRSF
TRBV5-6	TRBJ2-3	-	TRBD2	TGTGCCAGCAGCCTACGGGTAGGGGAGGGAACACCAGATACGCAGTATTTT	CASSLRVGEGTPDTQYF
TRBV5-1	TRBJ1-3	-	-	TGCGCCAGCAGCTTGGGGACCAGGGTCTTTGGAAACACCATATATTTT	CASSLGTRVFGNTIYF
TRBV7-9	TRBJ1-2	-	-	TGTGCCAGCAGCTCACCCCGCGGCCTTAAGACCTTC	CASSSPRGLKTF
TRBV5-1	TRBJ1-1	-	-	TGCGCCAGCAGCCCCGACAGGTTCACTGAAGCTTTCTTT	CASSPDRFTEAFF
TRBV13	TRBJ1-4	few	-	TGTGCCAGCAGCACTAGCCTGGGTGCCCAGAGTTCGGAAAAACTGTTTTTT	CASSTSLGAQSSEKLFF
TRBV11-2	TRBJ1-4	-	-	TGTGCCAACACCCGACGGTCCGCTAGGGGAAAACTGTTTTTT	CANTRRSARGKLFF
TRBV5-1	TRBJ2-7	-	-	TGCGCCAGCAGCCCTGGACAGCTTCAATACGAGCAGTACTTC	CASSPGQLQYEQYF
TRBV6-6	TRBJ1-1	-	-	TGTGCCAGCAGTTGGGGGGGGTTGGCCCCGAACACTGAAGCTTTCTTT	CASSWGGLAPNTEAFF
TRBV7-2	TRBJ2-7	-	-	TGTGCCAGCAGCTTAGTGGAGTACGAGCAGTACTTC	CASSLVEYEQYF
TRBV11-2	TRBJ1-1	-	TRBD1	TGTGCCAGCAGCTGGGACAGGGGCACTGAAGCTTTCTTT	CASSWDRGTEAFF
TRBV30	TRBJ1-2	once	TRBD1	TGTGCCTGGAGTGTTGGAGGGGGCAGTGGCTACACCTTC	CAWSVGGGSGYTF
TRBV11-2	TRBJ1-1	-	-	TGTGCCAGCAGCTTAGGGGGATACCGGGGTGAAGCTTTCTTT	CASSLGGYRGEAFF
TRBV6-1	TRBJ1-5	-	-	TGTGCCAGCAGTGACCCACAGTATAGCAATCAGCCCCAGCATTTT	CASSDPQYSNQPQHF
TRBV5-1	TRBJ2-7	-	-	TGCGCCAGCAGCTCGACCGGGGGGCACGAGCAGTACTTC	CASSSTGGHEQYF
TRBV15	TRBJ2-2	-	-	TGTGCCACCAGCAGAGGCGGGGACACCGGGGAGCTGTTTTTT	CATSRGGDTGELFF
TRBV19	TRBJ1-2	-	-	TGTGCCAGTAGTCCTTCGGCCCAGACTTGGTATGGCTACACCTTC	CASSPSAQTWYGYTF
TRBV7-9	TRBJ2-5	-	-	TGTGCCAGCAGCATCCGGGCCACAGGTGGGGAGACCCAGTACTTC	CASSIRATGGETQYF
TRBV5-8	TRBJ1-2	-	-	TGTGCCAGCAGCTTATACCGCGGCCGATCTACCTTC	CASSLYRGRSTF
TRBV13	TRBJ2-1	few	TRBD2	TGTGCCAGCAGCCTTAGTGGGGGGGCCTACAATGAGCAGTTCTTC	CASSLSGGAYNEQFF
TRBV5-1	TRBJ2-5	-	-	TGCGCCAGCAGCTCGGGTCCGGAGACCCAGTACTTC	CASSSGPETQYF
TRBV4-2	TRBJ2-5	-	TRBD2	TGTGCCAGCAGCCAAGACGGCGCGGGGGGGCTCGGGACCCAGTACTTC	CASSQDGAGGLGTQYF
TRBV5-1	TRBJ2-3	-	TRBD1	TGCGCCAGCAGCTTGCAGGGGGCCTATACAGATACGCAGTATTTT	CASSLQGAYTDTQYF
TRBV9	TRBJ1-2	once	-	TGTGCCAGCAGCGTAGATTTTAGGGGGGGCGGCTACACCTTC	CASSVDFRGGGYTF
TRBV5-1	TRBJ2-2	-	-	TGCGCCAGCACAACAGTGGGCCTTGGGGGGGAGCTGTTTTTT	CASTTVGLGGELFF